This paragraph reports one T cell receptor (beta chain). The sample is drawn from a study of blood T cell repertoires in COVID-19. Turning to the study itself: Donors in the United States, Italy and Spain gave samples during acute or convalescent COVID-19. From T cells, B-cell-depleted T cells, or PBMCs came the material, which was cDNA or gDNA.

V lost 6 bases, J lost 11 bases, and 22 bases lay in between. The CDR3 is made up of 13 amino acids. Per the germline V gene, CDR1 is GTSNPN and CDR2 is SVGIG (reference sequence). Original data processing: Nucleated cell counts were estimated from reference gene primer amplification. Assay used: immunoSEQ multiplex PCR; TCRdb lists only in-frame clones, some missing. V and J calls plus clone size are reproduced from that table; the DNA served to infer D and trimming. The sample consists of approximately 20,000 clones, approximately 91% of them appearing once. The TCR sequence derives from a human donor in a cohort sampled during active COVID-19. Input material: peripheral blood. The rearrangement uses TRBV30 and TRBJ1-1, with D possibly TRBD1 on 6 matching bases. The CDR3 here is CACPHPGGRAAFF. The CDR3 DNA reads as TGTGCCTGCCCGCACCCTGGGGGCAGGGCCGCTTTCTTT. The entire variable domain, with the rest obtained from reference TRBV30 and TRBJ1-1, is as follows: SQTIHQWPATLVQPVGSPLSLECTVEGTSNPNLYWYRQAAGRGLQLLFYSVGIGQISSEVPQNLSASRPQDRQFILSSKKLLLSDSGFYLCACPHPGGRAAFFGQGTRLTVV.